The next 20 T cell receptor beta chains were all read from a single sample in a study of blood T cell repertoires in COVID-19 (TCRdb year 2020). The library was obtained by the immunoSEQ multiplex PCR assay. TCRdb holds this immuneACCESS table with in-frame rearrangements only. Some clones are missing; in checked studies, unresolved V genes explain under half, and the rest has no known cause. The sample table holds about 19,000 clones, of which 86% were seen once. The ten largest account for approximately 11% of the sample. The sequencing input was peripheral blood. Receptors were obtained from a human donor in a cohort sampled during active COVID-19.

The chain employs TRBV7-9 and TRBJ2-7; D unclear. Deletions cut 2 bases from V and 3 bases from J, with 11 bases between. Germline assignment: CDR1 SEHNR and CDR2 FQNEAQ (reference sequence). The CDR3 loop spans 14 amino acids. This chain's CDR3 is CASSLSEGGYEQYF. CDR3 nucleotide sequence: TGTGCCAGCAGCTTATCCGAAGGCGGCTACGAGCAGTACTTC.

This chain joins TRBV18 and TRBJ2-1, with TRBD1 identical over 7 bases. Germline assignment: CDR1 KGHSH and CDR2 LQKENI. The J segment lost 6 bases and the V segment lost 6 bases, leaving 8 bases of the junction unmatched. CDR3 size: 14 residues. CDR3 in amino acids: CASSPEQGTNEQFF. CDR3 nucleotide sequence: TGTGCCAGCTCCCCGGAACAGGGGACCAATGAGCAGTTCTTC.

The rearrangement links TRBV11-3 to TRBJ2-1; 8 bases align to TRBD2. The CDR3 contains 15 residues. The V gene's germline CDR1 is SGHNT and CDR2 YENEEA. V trimming: 6 bases; J trimming: 6 bases; junction bases outside the gene matches: 10. CDR3: CASSLSSGSPNEQFF. CDR3 nucleotide sequence: TGTGCCAGCAGTTTATCCAGCGGGAGCCCCAATGAGCAGTTCTTC.

This clone came up once. This chain links TRBV11-2 with TRBJ2-7; 11 nucleotides line up with TRBD1. CDR3 length equals 16 residues. V lost 5 bases and J lost 0; bases outside the gene matches: 6. Germline-derived CDR1 and CDR2 are SGHAT and FQNNGV. CDR3 DNA sequence: TGTGCCAGCAGCCCCCGGGACAGGGGGTTCTCCTACGAGCAGTACTTC. As protein: CASSPRDRGFSYEQYF.

The chain uses TRBV6-5 and TRBJ2-7; weak D call: TRBD1 (5 bases). Germline CDR1 MNHEY, CDR2 SVGAGI. Trimming left V 5 bases short and J 1 base short, with 15 bases between. The CDR3 consists of 15 residues. In nucleotides, the CDR3 is TGTGCCAGCAGTCAGACAGATCGCCCATCCTACGAGCAGTACTTC. It encodes CASSQTDRPSYEQYF.

The chain joins TRBV7-2 to TRBJ2-3; D uncertain. The V end lost 5 bases, the J end lost 7 bases, and 16 bases lay between the germline ends. The CDR3 loop spans 14 amino acids. Looked up from germline, CDR1 is SGHTA and CDR2 is FQGNSA. The CDR3 loop is CASSPALNSNTQYF. The CDR3 DNA sequence: TGTGCCAGCAGCCCCGCACTCAACTCGAATACGCAGTATTTT.

CDR3 region: CASSTQDRISGNTIYF. CDR3 DNA sequence: TGTGCCAGTAGTACTCAGGACAGAATCTCTGGAAACACCATATATTTT. This chain links TRBV19 with TRBJ1-3; maybe TRBD1 (6 bases). This CDR3 has 16 residues. The V gene's germline CDR1 is LNHDA and CDR2 SQIVND (reference sequence). Trimming shortened V by 4 bases and J by 0 bases, and 13 bases separated the two germline ends. The complete variable domain, with remaining parts taken from reference TRBV19 and TRBJ1-3, reads DGGITQSPKYLFRKEGQNVTLSCEQNLNHDAMYWYRQDPGQGLRLIYYSQIVNDFQKGDIAEGYSVSREKKESFPLTVTSAQKNPTAFYLCASSTQDRISGNTIYFGEGSWLTVV.

V gene TRBV19 combines with J gene TRBJ1-1; 9 nucleotides agree with TRBD1. Germline loops: CDR1 LNHDA, CDR2 SQIVND (reference sequence). The junction had 13 bases not matched to a gene; V was cut back by 3 bases and J by 5 bases. This CDR3 region has 17 residues. CDR3 in DNA: TGTGCCAGTAGTATCTTACCGGGACAGGGTTTCGGGACTGAAGCTTTCTTT. This codes for CASSILPGQGFGTEAFF.

The gene calls are TRBV24-1 and TRBJ1-3; 7 nucleotides align to TRBD1. The CDR3 runs 21 residues. CDR1 and CDR2 (germline): KGHDR, SFDVKD. Trimming took 3 bases from V and 1 from J; bases not matched to a gene: 20. CDR3 amino acids: CATSDPADRETVIRSGNTIYF. CDR3 DNA sequence: TGTGCCACCAGTGATCCCGCCGACAGGGAGACCGTGATAAGATCTGGAAACACCATATATTTT.

This clone was recorded once. V is TRBV6-5 and J is TRBJ2-7; the match to TRBD1 covers 9 bases. With 7 bases clipped from V and 4 bases from J, the junction kept 8 bases outside the gene matches. The V gene's germline CDR1 is MNHEY and CDR2 SVGAGI. This CDR3 contains 14 residues. CDR3 DNA: TGTGCCAGCATAGGCCAGACAGGGGGATACGAGCAGTACTTC. Translating it yields CASIGQTGGYEQYF.

The CDR3 nucleotides read TGCAGCGTTGAAGAGCAAAGGGGCACTGAAGCTTTCTTT. Its protein product is CSVEEQRGTEAFF. The rearrangement joins TRBV29-1 to TRBJ1-1; perhaps TRBD1 as D (5 bases). V lost 0 bases, J lost 4 bases, and 9 bases lay in between. CDR1 and CDR2 from the germline V gene are SQVTM and ANQGSEA. The CDR3 has 13 residues.

Only one count was recorded for this clone. The chain links TRBV24-1 to TRBJ2-1; TRBD2 matches 13 bases. There are 16 residues in the CDR3. V shed 2 bases and J 7 bases; nucleotides not matched to a gene: 4. Germline V gives CDR1 KGHDR, CDR2 SFDVKD. The CDR3 region is CATSDSAGLAGNEQFF. The CDR3 DNA sequence: TGTGCCACCAGTGATTCGGCGGGACTAGCGGGAAATGAGCAGTTCTTC.

This chain uses TRBV7-2 with TRBJ1-6, with 8 bases fitting TRBD1. Germline CDR1 SGHTA, CDR2 FQGNSA. This CDR3 region has 15 residues. V gave up 5 bases and J gave up 5 bases; unmatched junction bases: 5. The CDR3 protein is CASSTGQGNNSPLHF. CDR3 sequence (DNA): TGTGCCAGCAGCACTGGACAGGGAAATAATTCACCCCTCCACTTT.

V usage is TRBV19 and J usage is TRBJ2-7, with 7 positions matching TRBD2. The V gene's germline CDR1 is LNHDA and CDR2 SQIVND (reference sequence). The junction had 4 bases not matched to a gene; V was cut back by 5 bases and J by 6 bases. The CDR3 runs to 12 residues. In DNA form, the CDR3 reads TGTGCCAGTAGTCTAGGACTAGGCGAGCAGTACTTC. Its protein product is CASSLGLGEQYF.

The genes are TRBV2 and TRBJ2-1, with 11 nucleotides matching TRBD2. The CDR3 covers 14 residues. V trimming: 10 bases; J trimming: 3 bases; junction bases outside the gene matches: 5. Germline CDR1 is SNHLY and CDR2 is FYNNEI. The CDR3 nucleotides read TGTGCCAACTCGGGACTAGCGGACTACAATGAGCAGTTCTTC. Amino acids: CANSGLADYNEQFF. Variable domain in full (rest from reference TRBV2 and TRBJ2-1): EPEVTQTPSHQVTQMGQEVILRCVPISNHLYFYWYRQILGQKVEFLVSFYNNEISEKSEIFDDQFSVERPDGSNFTLKIRSTKLEDSAMYFCANSGLADYNEQFFGPGTRLTVL.

This chain links TRBV28 with TRBJ1-5, with 10 nucleotides matching TRBD1. Trimming removed 6 bases from V and 5 bases from J; junction bases left unmatched: 10. The CDR3 totals 16 residues. The germline CDR1 and CDR2 sequences are MDHEN and SYDVKM. CDR3 residues: CASRAAGTGVDQPQHF. Written as DNA, the CDR3 is TGTGCCAGCAGGGCTGCCGGGACAGGGGTTGATCAGCCCCAGCATTTT.

This clone showed up just once. The chain combines TRBV6-5 with TRBJ1-2; 7 nucleotides match TRBD1. J lost 6 bases, V lost 0 bases, and 1 base had no gene match. The CDR3 extends over 13 amino acids. Looked up from germline, CDR1 is MNHEY and CDR2 is SVGAGI. Here the CDR3 DNA reads TGTGCCAGCAGTTACTCGACAGGGAATGGCTACACCTTC. This gives the protein CASSYSTGNGYTF.

About this clone itself: One junction end disagrees with the germline gene, perhaps due to a read error. The chain joins TRBV19 to TRBJ2-7, with 9 bases identical to TRBD2. The CDR3 contains 14 residues. The V gene's germline CDR1 is LNHDA and CDR2 SQIVND (reference sequence). CDR3 bases: TGTGTCAGTAGTTACCTAGCGGGACCCTACGAGCAGTACTTC. Its translation: CVSSYLAGPYEQYF.

The chain links TRBV6-4 to TRBJ2-1; 8 bases are a match to TRBD2. V gave up 6 bases and J gave up 6 bases; unmatched junction bases: 10. The CDR3 loop spans 15 amino acids. Looked up from germline, CDR1 is MRHNA and CDR2 is SNTAGT. The CDR3 loop reads CASSPREGIGNEQFF. CDR3 in DNA: TGTGCCAGCAGCCCCCGGGAGGGCATAGGCAATGAGCAGTTCTTC.

J is TRBJ1-2 and V is TRBV5-1; D is undetermined. Per the germline V gene, CDR1 is SGHRS and CDR2 is YFSETQ. CDR3 length: 14 amino acids. The V end lost 0 bases, the J end lost 4 bases, and 10 bases lay between the germline ends. CDR3 sequence reads: CASSLGEGIYGYTF. CDR3 DNA: TGCGCCAGCAGCTTGGGGGAGGGAATCTATGGCTACACCTTC. Together with reference TRBV5-1 and TRBJ1-2, the CDR3 gives the full variable domain: KAGVTQTPRYLIKTRGQQVTLSCSPISGHRSVSWYQQTPGQGLQFLFEYFSETQRNKGNFPGRFSGRQFSNSRSEMNVSTLELGDSALYLCASSLGEGIYGYTFGSGTRLTVV.